This T cell receptor beta chain was profiled in a study of T cell clonotyping in hematopoietic cell transplantation (dated by TCRdb to about 2021). As for the study more broadly: Recipient samples taken before transplant were obtained following cytoreduction. In the study, around 130 blood samples were gathered from a few dozen consecutive transplant recipients and their related donors. Recruitment of patients ran from 2015 to January 2017, and follow-up continued until late 2020 or until death.

The time point label corresponds to: recipient sample about 28 days before transplant, after cytoreduction. Blood from recipients was drawn roughly 28 days before transplant, then again at days 30, 100 and 180 after transplant. Using Nuclei Lysis Solution, genomic DNA was extracted from unfractionated peripheral blood mononuclear cells that were either fresh or cryopreserved. TCR beta CDR3 regions were amplified from genomic DNA with the immunoSEQ assay, a bias-controlled multiplex PCR using V- and J-specific primers. A second PCR step added a proprietary barcode and Illumina adapter sequences to the CDR3 amplicons. CDR3 libraries were sequenced on an Illumina MiSeq instrument. In the source study's methods: immunoSEQ Analyzer 3.0 was used for export and quality control, with R Bioconductor and Immunarch used for downstream analyses. Only productive rearrangements in the normalized downsampled data set were used to calculate repertoire metrics. In the normalized cohort, a clonotype counted as pathologically expanded if the clonotype was larger than 5 templates. The Inverse Simpson Index was used to measure repertoire diversity. To capture all clonotypes, CMV-specificity analyses were performed on the non-normalized data set. Here the immuneACCESS table is served through TCRdb, limited to in-frame sequences with V and J called. Missing clones are a known gap in these copies; in checked studies unresolved V genes cover under half, and the rest lacks a known reason. V and J calls and clone size follow that table, whereas D and trimming were derived from the DNA. The sample contains over 5,500 clones, 80% of them found a single time. Together, the top ten hold about 15% of the sample.

General study outcomes and caveats: The sample size was limited and the cells went unsorted, which meant the CD4 and CD8 repertoire contributions could not be told apart. Donor and pretransplant recipient Inverse Simpson Index values predicted broader posttransplant TCR repertoire diversity. After transplant, TCR diversity in recipients dropped, and pathologically expanded clonotypes increased progressively from day 30 to day 180. Just a small fraction of recipient repertoires overlapped with donor repertoires, and more than 97% appeared de novo at the given depth.

This clone showed up just a few times. It lacks a known antigen. No base-level quality is on record; no much larger clone is a single base apart. Reading the germline V gene gives CDR1 MGHRA and CDR2 YSYEKL. From its cysteine to its phenylalanine, the CDR3 spans 11 amino acids. Only the CDR3 part of the read is kept: 33 bases, read in frame from the first base. V and J are truncated by 0 bases and 4 bases respectively, leaving an intervening sequence of 1 base. The chain is assembled from TRBV4-1 and TRBJ2-7; the D gene is unclear. The sample was peripheral blood mononuclear cells, taken before stem cell transplant. The sequence came from a woman aged 45 to 65 with acute myeloid leukemia. Some clones in this sample may be carry-over from other donors' samples. The sequence in DNA is TGCGCCAGCAGCCAAGAGTACGAGCAGTACTTC. Its coded protein is CASSQEYEQYF.